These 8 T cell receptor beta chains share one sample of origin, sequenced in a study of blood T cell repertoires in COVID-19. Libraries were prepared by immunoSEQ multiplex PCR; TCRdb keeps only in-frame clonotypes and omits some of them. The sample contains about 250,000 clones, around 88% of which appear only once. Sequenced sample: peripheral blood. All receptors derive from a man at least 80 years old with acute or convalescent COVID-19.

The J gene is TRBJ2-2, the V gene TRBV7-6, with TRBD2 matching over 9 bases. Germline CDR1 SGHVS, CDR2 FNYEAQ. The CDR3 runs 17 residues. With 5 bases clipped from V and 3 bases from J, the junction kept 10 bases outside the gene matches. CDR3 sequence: CASSRGAGGADTGELFF. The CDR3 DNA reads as TGTGCCAGCAGCCGTGGTGCGGGGGGGGCGGACACCGGGGAGCTGTTTTTT.

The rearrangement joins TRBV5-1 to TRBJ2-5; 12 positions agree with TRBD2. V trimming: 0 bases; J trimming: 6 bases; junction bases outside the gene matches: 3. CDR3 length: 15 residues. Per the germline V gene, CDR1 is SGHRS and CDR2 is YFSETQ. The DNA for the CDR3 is TGCGCCAGCAGCTTGGCTAGCGGGGGGGCAAAGACCCAGTACTTC. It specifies CASSLASGGAKTQYF.

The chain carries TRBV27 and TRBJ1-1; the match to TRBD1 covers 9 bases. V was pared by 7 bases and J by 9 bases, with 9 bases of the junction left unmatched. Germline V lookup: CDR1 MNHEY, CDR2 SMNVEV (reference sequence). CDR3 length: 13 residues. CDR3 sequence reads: CASKPRDRVKAFF. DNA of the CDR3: TGTGCCAGCAAACCCCGGGACAGGGTTAAAGCTTTCTTT.

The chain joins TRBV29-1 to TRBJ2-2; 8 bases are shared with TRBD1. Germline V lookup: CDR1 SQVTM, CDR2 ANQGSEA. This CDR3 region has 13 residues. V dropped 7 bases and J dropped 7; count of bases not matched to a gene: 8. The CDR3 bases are TGCAGCGCCGGACAGGGACGGGACGGGGAGCTGTTTTTT. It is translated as CSAGQGRDGELFF.

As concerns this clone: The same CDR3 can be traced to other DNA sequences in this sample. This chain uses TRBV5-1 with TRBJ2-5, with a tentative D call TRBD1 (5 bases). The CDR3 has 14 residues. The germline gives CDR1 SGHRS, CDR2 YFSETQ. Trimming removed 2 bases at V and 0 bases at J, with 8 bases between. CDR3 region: CASSFQTDQETQYF. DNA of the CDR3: TGCGCCAGCAGCTTCCAGACAGACCAAGAGACCCAGTACTTC.

The CDR3 nucleotides read TGTGCCAGCAGCTACGGGACAGGGAGTCAGCCCCAGCATTTT. It specifies CASSYGTGSQPQHF. The rearrangement uses TRBV7-2 and TRBJ1-5, with 9 bases aligning to TRBD1. The ends lost 4 bases at V and 6 bases at J; junction bases unmatched: 4. From germline, CDR1 is SGHTA and CDR2 FQGNSA. This CDR3 spans 14 amino acids.

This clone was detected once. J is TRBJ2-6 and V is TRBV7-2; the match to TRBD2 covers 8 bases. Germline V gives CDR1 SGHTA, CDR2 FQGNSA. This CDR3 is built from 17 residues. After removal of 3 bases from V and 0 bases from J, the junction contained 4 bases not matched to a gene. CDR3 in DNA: TGTGCCAGCAGCTTGGCGGGGGGCCTCTCTGGGGCCAACGTCCTGACTTTC. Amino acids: CASSLAGGLSGANVLTF.

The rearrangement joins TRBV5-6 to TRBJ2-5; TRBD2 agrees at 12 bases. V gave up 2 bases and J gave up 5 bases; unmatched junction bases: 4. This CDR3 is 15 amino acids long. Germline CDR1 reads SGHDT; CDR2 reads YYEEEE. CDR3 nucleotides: TGTGCCAGCAGCTTCGGACTAGCGGGATATGAGACCCAGTACTTC. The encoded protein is CASSFGLAGYETQYF.